The rows below give T cell receptor beta chains drawn from one sample of a study of blood T cell repertoires in COVID-19. Sequencing used immunoSEQ multiplex PCR; TCRdb keeps in-frame clones, though not all of them. The sample consists of about 74,000 clones, roughly 86% of them appearing once. Material: peripheral blood. Receptors were obtained from a man in his 70s with acute or convalescent COVID-19. The conserved cysteine and the conserved F or W are not part of the CDR3 here. D genes are given only for firm matches.

d_gene: TRBD2
v_gene: TRBV5-1
CDR3aa: ASSTGTSSGTDTQY

d_gene: TRBD1
v_gene: TRBV7-8
CDR3aa: ASSLVGTGHGYT

d_gene: .
v_gene: TRBV7-7
CDR3aa: ASSPEVQSSYNEQF

d_gene: .
v_gene: TRBV6-5
CDR3aa: ASSYSRVSNQPQH

d_gene: TRBD1
v_gene: TRBV29-1
CDR3aa: SAGTGGVRTGELF

d_gene: TRBD1
v_gene: TRBV11-2
CDR3aa: ASSLGIDRGDLRETQY

d_gene: TRBD1
v_gene: TRBV15
CDR3aa: ATSRGDSLSGNTIY

d_gene: TRBD2
v_gene: TRBV7-9
CDR3aa: ASSLYSGGAADTQY

d_gene: .
v_gene: TRBV28
CDR3aa: ASTRVSSVEAF

d_gene: .
v_gene: TRBV12-3/TRBV12-4
CDR3aa: ASSRGLHEQY

d_gene: TRBD1
v_gene: TRBV18
CDR3aa: ASSPPGSGGYGYT

d_gene: TRBD1
v_gene: TRBV28
CDR3aa: ASSLVSGTAGNEKLF

d_gene: TRBD1
v_gene: TRBV2
CDR3aa: ASRDRNASPLH

d_gene: .
v_gene: TRBV14
CDR3aa: ASSQVGRGLYGYT

d_gene: TRBD1
v_gene: TRBV28
CDR3aa: ASSLRQGYGYT

d_gene: .
v_gene: TRBV4-1
CDR3aa: ASSQVNILVADEQF

d_gene: .
v_gene: TRBV5-1
CDR3aa: ASSGVAANQETQY

d_gene: TRBD2
v_gene: TRBV7-9
CDR3aa: ASSPSGGQEQF

d_gene: .
v_gene: TRBV9
CDR3aa: ASSVDGRVTGELF

d_gene: .
v_gene: TRBV29-1
CDR3aa: SVRLNTEAF

d_gene: .
v_gene: TRBV9
CDR3aa: ASSGFRGEKLF

d_gene: .
v_gene: TRBV28
CDR3aa: ASSFGQRTDTQY

d_gene: .
v_gene: TRBV11-3
CDR3aa: ASSPLRGTAGAGVQY

d_gene: .
v_gene: TRBV5-4
CDR3aa: ASSSRGGSRGDTEAF

d_gene: TRBD2
v_gene: TRBV5-1
CDR3aa: ASRPGTSVDTQY

d_gene: TRBD1
v_gene: TRBV27
CDR3aa: ASGRTGIGETQY

d_gene: .
v_gene: TRBV9
CDR3aa: ASSVEGDPTYEQY

d_gene: .
v_gene: TRBV25-1
CDR3aa: ASSDSRTDTQY

d_gene: TRBD1
v_gene: TRBV3-1/TRBV3-2
CDR3aa: ASSQVEGAVEAF

d_gene: TRBD1
v_gene: TRBV6-2/TRBV6-3
CDR3aa: ASTPNLGQGNYGYT

d_gene: TRBD1
v_gene: TRBV3-1/TRBV3-2
CDR3aa: ASRLRTGGTGELF

d_gene: .
v_gene: TRBV3-1/TRBV3-2
CDR3aa: ASSQGRGRTRANTEAF

d_gene: .
v_gene: TRBV5-1
CDR3aa: ASSLSGLGKGEQY